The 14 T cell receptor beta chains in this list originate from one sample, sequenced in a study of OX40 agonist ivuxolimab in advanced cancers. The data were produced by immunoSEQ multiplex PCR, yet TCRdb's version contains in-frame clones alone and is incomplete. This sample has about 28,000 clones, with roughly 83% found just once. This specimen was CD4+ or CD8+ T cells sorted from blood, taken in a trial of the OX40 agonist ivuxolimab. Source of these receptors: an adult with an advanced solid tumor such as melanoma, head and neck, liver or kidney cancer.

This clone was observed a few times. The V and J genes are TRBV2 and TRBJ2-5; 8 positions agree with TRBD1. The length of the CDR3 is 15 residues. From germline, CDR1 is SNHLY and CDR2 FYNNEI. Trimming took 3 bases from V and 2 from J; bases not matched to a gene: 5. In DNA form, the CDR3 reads TGTGCCAGCAGTGATCAGGGGGCCTTACAAGAGACCCAGTACTTC. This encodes CASSDQGALQETQYF.

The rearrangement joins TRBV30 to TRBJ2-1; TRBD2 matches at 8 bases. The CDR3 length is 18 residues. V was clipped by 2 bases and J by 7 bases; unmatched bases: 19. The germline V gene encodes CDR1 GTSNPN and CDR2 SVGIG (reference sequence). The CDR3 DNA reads TGTGCCTGGAGTCCATTCGTCCGTAGAGCGGGAGTGCGGAATGAGCAGTTCTTC. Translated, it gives CAWSPFVRRAGVRNEQFF.

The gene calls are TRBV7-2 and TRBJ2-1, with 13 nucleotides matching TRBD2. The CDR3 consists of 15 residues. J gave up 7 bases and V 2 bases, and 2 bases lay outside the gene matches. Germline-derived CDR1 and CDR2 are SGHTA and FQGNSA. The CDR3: CASSLRLAGGNEQFF. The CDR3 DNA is TGTGCCAGCAGCTTAAGACTAGCGGGAGGTAATGAGCAGTTCTTC.

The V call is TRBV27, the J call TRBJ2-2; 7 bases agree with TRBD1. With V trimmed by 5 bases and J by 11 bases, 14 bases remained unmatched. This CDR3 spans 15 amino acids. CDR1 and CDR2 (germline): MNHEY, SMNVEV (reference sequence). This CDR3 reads CASSPGNRGLSELFF. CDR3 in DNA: TGTGCCAGCAGTCCAGGAAACAGGGGCCTCAGCGAGCTGTTTTTT.

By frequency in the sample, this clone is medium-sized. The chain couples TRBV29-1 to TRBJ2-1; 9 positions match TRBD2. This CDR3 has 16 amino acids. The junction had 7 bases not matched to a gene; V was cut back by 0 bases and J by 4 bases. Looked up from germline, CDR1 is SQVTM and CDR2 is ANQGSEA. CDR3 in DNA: TGCAGCGTTGAAGATTATCGGCGGGAGGGTTACAATGAGCAGTTCTTC. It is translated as CSVEDYRREGYNEQFF.

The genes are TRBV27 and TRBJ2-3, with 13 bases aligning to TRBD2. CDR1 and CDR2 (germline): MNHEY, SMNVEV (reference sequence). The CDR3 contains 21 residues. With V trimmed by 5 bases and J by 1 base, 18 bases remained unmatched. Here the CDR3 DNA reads TGTGCCAGCAGTCTCCCCCCGGGACTAGCGGGATTTGATAGGGGCACAGATACGCAGTATTTT. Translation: CASSLPPGLAGFDRGTDTQYF.

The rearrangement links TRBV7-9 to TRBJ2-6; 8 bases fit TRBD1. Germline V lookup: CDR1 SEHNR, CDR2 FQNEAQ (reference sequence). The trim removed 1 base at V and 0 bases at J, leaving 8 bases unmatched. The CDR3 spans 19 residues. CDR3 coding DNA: TGTGCCAGCAGCTTAGGGGACAGGCAGTACTACTCTGGGGCCAACGTCCTGACTTTC. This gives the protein CASSLGDRQYYSGANVLTF.

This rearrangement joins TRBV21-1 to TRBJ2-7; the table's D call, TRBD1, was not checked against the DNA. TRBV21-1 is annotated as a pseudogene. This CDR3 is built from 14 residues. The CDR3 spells CASSKLGQTYEQYF. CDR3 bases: TGTGCCAGCAGCAAACTAGGACAGACCTACGAGCAGTACTTC.

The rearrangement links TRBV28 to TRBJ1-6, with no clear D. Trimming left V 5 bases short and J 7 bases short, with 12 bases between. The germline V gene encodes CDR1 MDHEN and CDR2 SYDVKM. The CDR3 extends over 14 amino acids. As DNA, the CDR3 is TGTGCCAGCAGTCTTGGACCGCCAAATTCACCCCTCCACTTT. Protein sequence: CASSLGPPNSPLHF.

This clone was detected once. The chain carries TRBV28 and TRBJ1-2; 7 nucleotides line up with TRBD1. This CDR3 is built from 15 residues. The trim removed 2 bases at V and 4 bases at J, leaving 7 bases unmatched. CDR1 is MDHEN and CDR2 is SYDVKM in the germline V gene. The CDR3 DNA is TGTGCCAGCAGTTTACTTAGGGACAGCCGCTATGGCTACACCTTC. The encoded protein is CASSLLRDSRYGYTF.

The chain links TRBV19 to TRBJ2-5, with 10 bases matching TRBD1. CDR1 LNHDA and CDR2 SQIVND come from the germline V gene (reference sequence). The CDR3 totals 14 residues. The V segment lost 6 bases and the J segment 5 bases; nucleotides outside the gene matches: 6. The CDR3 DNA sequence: TGTGCCAGTAGGGGACAGGGGATTTTCGAGACCCAGTACTTC. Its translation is CASRGQGIFETQYF.

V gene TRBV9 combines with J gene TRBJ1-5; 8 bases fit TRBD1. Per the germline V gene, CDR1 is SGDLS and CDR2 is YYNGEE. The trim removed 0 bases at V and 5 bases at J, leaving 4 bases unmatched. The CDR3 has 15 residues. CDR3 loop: CASSVGDRGDQPQHF. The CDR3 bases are TGTGCCAGCAGCGTAGGCGACAGGGGAGATCAGCCCCAGCATTTT.

The CDR3 nucleotides are TGTGCCAGCAGTGAAGTACAGGGTTGGGAGCAGTTCTTC. It translates to CASSEVQGWEQFF. This rearrangement joins TRBV2 to TRBJ2-1, with D perhaps matching TRBD1 (6 bases). V dropped 1 base and J dropped 10 bases, with 11 bases sitting between them. The CDR3 is 13 amino acids. Looked up from germline, CDR1 is SNHLY and CDR2 is FYNNEI.

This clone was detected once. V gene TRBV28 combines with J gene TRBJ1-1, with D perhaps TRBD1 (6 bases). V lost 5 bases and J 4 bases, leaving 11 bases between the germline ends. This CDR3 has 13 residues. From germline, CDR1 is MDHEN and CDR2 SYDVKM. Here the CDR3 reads CASSPRGGTEAFF. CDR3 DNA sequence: TGTGCCAGCAGTCCTAGGGGGGGCACTGAAGCTTTCTTT.